Shown below are 7 T cell receptor beta chains from a single sample sequenced in a study of cytomegalovirus exposure and HLA in healthy donors. Primers included in the PCR were 60 Vbeta and 13 Jbeta primers. Some clones are missing from TCRdb's copy, which holds only in-frame ones; the method was immunoSEQ multiplex PCR. The sample yields roughly 130,000 clones, just under 80% seen once. Material: PBMCs. These receptors originate from a woman in her 40s in good health and CMV-seronegative.

The rearrangement uses TRBV18 and TRBJ2-5; no reliable D call. With 3 bases removed from V and 1 base from J, the gap between germline ends came to 12 bases. This CDR3 comprises 15 residues. Germline CDR1 is KGHSH and CDR2 is LQKENI. The CDR3 region is CASSPAISIQETQYF. CDR3 sequence (DNA): TGTGCCAGCTCACCTGCGATAAGCATCCAAGAGACCCAGTACTTC.

The chain combines TRBV6-1 with TRBJ1-2; D unclear. The V gene's germline CDR1 is MNHNS and CDR2 SASEGT. The CDR3 is made up of 15 amino acids. Trimming took off 2 bases at V and 3 bases at J, with 13 bases between the two ends. Written as DNA, the CDR3 is TGTGCCAGCAGTGAATCATTACAGAACTACTATGGCTACACCTTC. This sequence encodes CASSESLQNYYGYTF.

This clone turned up a few times. This chain links TRBV5-1 with TRBJ2-1; D may be TRBD1 (6 bases). Trimming stripped 4 bases from V and 4 bases from J, with 15 bases between. Germline CDR1 and CDR2: SGHRS and YFSETQ. The CDR3 has 15 residues. Here the CDR3 reads CASSVNEGGYNEQFF. The CDR3 DNA reads as TGCGCCAGCAGCGTGAATGAAGGGGGATACAATGAGCAGTTCTTC.

The chain joins TRBV7-7 to TRBJ1-2, with D possibly being TRBD1 (6 bases). The CDR3 is made up of 13 amino acids. Germline V gives CDR1 SSHAT, CDR2 FNYEAQ (reference sequence). V was trimmed by 5 bases and J by 7 bases, leaving 14 bases between them. CDR3 DNA: TGTGCCAGCAGCGAGCTTCGAGGGGGTGGCTACACCTTC. This translates into CASSELRGGGYTF.

The table lists this clone with a count of one. V usage is TRBV4-2 and J usage is TRBJ2-5; 7 nucleotides align to TRBD1. The V segment lost 3 bases and the J segment 4 bases; nucleotides outside the gene matches: 5. Germline CDR1 LGHNA, CDR2 YNFKEQ. The length of the CDR3 is 14 residues. CDR3 region: CASSQGSGGETQYF. The CDR3 DNA is TGTGCCAGCAGCCAGGGGTCAGGGGGAGAGACCCAGTACTTC.

This clone has just a few counts. The V and J genes are TRBV7-2 and TRBJ1-6, with 7 bases that match TRBD1. CDR3 length: 15 residues. Germline V CDR1 and CDR2: SGHTA, FQGNSA. Trimming at V came to 2 bases and at J to 8 bases, leaving 6 bases not matched to a gene. The CDR3: CASSLSQGKDSPLHF. Here the CDR3 DNA reads TGTGCCAGCAGCTTATCACAGGGGAAGGATTCACCCCTCCACTTT.

For the CDR3, the DNA is TGTGCCAGCAGCTTGGGGGCCGGGGCCTCCTATGGCTACACCTTC. Protein sequence: CASSLGAGASYGYTF. The J gene is TRBJ1-2, the V gene TRBV11-2; D possibly corresponds to TRBD1 (6 bases). V lost 3 bases and J lost 4, with 15 bases in between. CDR1 and CDR2 (germline): SGHAT, FQNNGV. The CDR3 totals 15 residues.